This passage covers 15 T cell receptor beta chains from one sample sequenced in a study of blood T cell repertoires in COVID-19. The table came from immunoSEQ multiplex PCR; TCRdb's copy has only in-frame clones and leaves some out. The sample contains tens of thousands of clones, 75% to 90% of which appear only once. The source material was peripheral blood. The receptors derive from a human donor in a cohort sampled during active COVID-19. The donor label of this sample is uncertain.

The CDR3 sequence: CASSSGQGLYEQYF. CDR3 nucleotides: TGTGCCAGCAGCTCGGGACAGGGGCTTTACGAGCAGTACTTC. The rearrangement joins TRBV5-6 to TRBJ2-7; 10 bases align to TRBD1. The CDR3 length is 14 residues. Germline V gives CDR1 SGHDT, CDR2 YYEEEE. The V gene end was trimmed by 3 bases and the J gene end by 4 bases; junction bases not matched to a gene: 4. The full variable domain, rest sourced from reference TRBV5-6 and TRBJ2-7, is DAGVTQSPTHLIKTRGQQVTLRCSPKSGHDTVSWYQQALGQGPQFIFQYYEEEERQRGNFPDRFSGHQFPNYSSELNVNALLLGDSALYLCASSSGQGLYEQYFGPGTRLTVT.

This chain joins TRBV5-4 and TRBJ1-3; perhaps TRBD1 as D (6 bases). With 9 bases removed from V and 4 bases from J, the gap between germline ends came to 20 bases. The CDR3 has 15 residues. CDR1 and CDR2 (germline): SGHNT, YYREEE (reference sequence). The CDR3: CAIQGGGANGNTIYF. In DNA, the CDR3 is TGTGCCATCCAAGGGGGAGGGGCTAACGGAAACACCATATATTTT.

This clone was found a few times. The chain recombines TRBV2 with TRBJ1-1; no definite D call. CDR1 and CDR2 from the germline V gene are SNHLY and FYNNEI. V was trimmed by 2 bases and J by 3 bases, leaving 7 bases between them. The CDR3 has 13 residues. The CDR3 DNA reads as TGTGCCAGCAGTGAATTAGAGGACACTGAAGCTTTCTTT. The encoded protein is CASSELEDTEAFF.

The chain joins TRBV5-1 to TRBJ1-1, with a weak D call TRBD1 (5 bases). Looked up from germline, CDR1 is SGHRS and CDR2 is YFSETQ. V was cut by 0 bases and J by 1 base, with 13 bases left in between. The CDR3 is 16 residues long. Here the CDR3 reads CASSLEADGGNTEAFF. The CDR3 DNA reads TGCGCCAGCAGCTTGGAAGCCGACGGGGGGAACACTGAAGCTTTCTTT.

The chain links TRBV14 to TRBJ2-5; 11 bases are a match to TRBD2. J gave up 3 bases and V 4 bases, and 4 bases lay outside the gene matches. Germline V gene sequence: CDR1 SGHDN, CDR2 FVKESK. This CDR3 is built from 15 residues. This CDR3 is CASSPLGLAEETQYF. The CDR3, as DNA: TGTGCCAGCAGCCCGCTGGGACTAGCGGAAGAGACCCAGTACTTC.

The CDR3 bases are TGTGCCACCAGCGGCTCCGCGGGCCTCACCTACGAGCAGTACTTC. This encodes CATSGSAGLTYEQYF. The rearrangement uses TRBV15 and TRBJ2-7; tentative D call: TRBD2 (5 bases). V was cut by 5 bases and J by 2 bases, with 16 bases left in between. The CDR3 is 15 amino acids. Germline CDR1 LNHNV, CDR2 YYDKDF (reference sequence).

The rearrangement joins TRBV2 to TRBJ2-1; maybe TRBD2 (6 bases). From germline, CDR1 is SNHLY and CDR2 FYNNEI. CDR3 size: 14 residues. The ends were cut back, 4 bases at V and 4 bases at J, with 11 bases in the middle. In nucleotides, the CDR3 is TGTGCCAGCAGTGTAAGTCGGGGGTACAATGAGCAGTTCTTC. The encoded protein is CASSVSRGYNEQFF.

The CDR3 coding sequence is TGTGCCAGCAGCTTGTCAGGGCAGAACTATGGCTACACCTTC. Residues: CASSLSGQNYGYTF. This chain connects TRBV5-4 to TRBJ1-2; TRBD1 is a possible D gene (5 bases). CDR1 is SGHNT, CDR2 YYREEE, per germline (reference sequence). V was cut by 1 base and J by 2 bases, with 9 bases left in between. This CDR3 has 14 amino acids.

This chain joins TRBV4-1 and TRBJ2-3; D ambiguous. CDR1 is MGHRA, CDR2 YSYEKL, per germline. V lost 0 bases to trimming and J lost 0 bases, with 7 bases between them. The CDR3 is 15 amino acids. In DNA, the CDR3 is TGCGCCAGCAGCCAAGATCTTAGAAGCACAGATACGCAGTATTTT. As protein: CASSQDLRSTDTQYF.

The chain recombines TRBV2 with TRBJ1-3; D is perhaps TRBD1 (5 bases). Germline CDR1 and CDR2: SNHLY and FYNNEI. The length of the CDR3 is 17 residues. Trimming removed 5 bases at V and 0 bases at J, with 17 bases between. Here the CDR3 DNA reads TGTGCCAGCAGTCTCTCCGGGACTGCGAGCTCTGGAAACACCATATATTTT. It translates to CASSLSGTASSGNTIYF.

The chain employs TRBV7-6 and TRBJ2-1; 12 nucleotides match TRBD2. V trimming: 1 base; J trimming: 8 bases; junction bases outside the gene matches: 6. The CDR3 runs 16 residues. Germline V gene data show CDR1 as SGHVS and CDR2 as FNYEAQ. CDR3 coding DNA: TGTGCCAGCAGCTTAGGGACTAGCGGGACTGGAGATGAGCAGTTCTTC. Amino acid sequence: CASSLGTSGTGDEQFF. Filled out from reference TRBV7-6 and TRBJ2-1, the complete variable domain reads GAGVSQSPRYKVTKRGQDVALRCDPISGHVSLYWYRQALGQGPEFLTYFNYEAQQDKSGLPNDRFSAERPEGSISTLTIQRTEQRDSAMYRCASSLGTSGTGDEQFFGPGTRLTVL.

The chain links TRBV20-1 to TRBJ2-7; D unclear. CDR1 and CDR2 (germline): DFQATT, SNEGSKA (reference sequence). The CDR3 sequence is 10 residues long. Trimming took off 7 bases at V and 6 bases at J, with 10 bases between the two ends. CDR3 in DNA: TGCAGTGTAGCCGCTACCGAGCAGTACTTC. As protein: CSVAATEQYF.

The gene calls are TRBV7-2 and TRBJ2-6; tentative D call: TRBD2 (6 bases). Germline V gene sequence: CDR1 SGHTA, CDR2 FQGNSA. The V and J ends lost 6 bases and 6 bases respectively, with 18 bases between them. The CDR3 length is 16 residues. CDR3 nucleotide sequence: TGTGCCAGCAGGGGGGGTGGCGCTGGTGAGGCCAACGTCCTGACTTTC. The encoded protein is CASRGGGAGEANVLTF.

On this clone: Other DNA sequences from this sample encode an identical CDR3 as well. The rearrangement uses TRBV27 and TRBJ2-3; D is ambiguous. The germline V and J ends were trimmed by 2 bases and 1 base, with 4 bases remaining between them. The CDR3 sequence is 13 residues long. Germline V gene sequence: CDR1 MNHEY, CDR2 SMNVEV (reference sequence). Written as DNA, the CDR3 is TGTGCCAGCAGTTTACCCGGCACAGATACGCAGTATTTT. It encodes CASSLPGTDTQYF.

Worth noting for this clone: A junction end diverges from the germline sequence, so it may reflect a read error. At the DNA level, this CDR3 is encoded by other sequences in the same sample as well. The J gene is TRBJ2-7, the V gene TRBV7-7, with D perhaps being TRBD1 or TRBD2 (5 bases each). The CDR3 consists of 13 residues. Germline values: CDR1 SSHAT, CDR2 FNYEAQ (reference sequence). The CDR3 nucleotides read TGTGCTAGCAGCTTAGCGCAGGGTTCCGAGCAGTACTTC. Residues: CASSLAQGSEQYF.